Listed below are T cell receptor beta chains from one sample, sequenced in a study of memory CD4+ T cells and cytomegalovirus serostatus. Sequencing used immunoSEQ multiplex PCR; TCRdb keeps in-frame clones, though not all of them. Of roughly 50,000 clones listed, approximately 77% are singletons. Material: memory CD4+ T cells from blood. The source of these receptors is an adult in good health and CMV-seronegative. Some clones in this sample may be carry-over from other donors' samples. The CDR3 runs from the conserved cysteine through the conserved F or W. The order of the fields is D gene, V gene, clone size, J gene, CDR3 DNA, CDR3 protein. A D gene is named only where the DNA matches it firmly. Some rows mark clone size as missing; the rest say once, few, many or name a class of expanded clone.

>TRBD1|TRBV6-1|NA|TRBJ2-7
TGTGCCAGCAGGAGAGGGACAGGGGGCTACGAGCAGTACTTC
CASRRGTGGYEQYF
>TRBD1|TRBV5-1|NA|TRBJ1-6
TGCGCCAGCAGCGATCCCTCAGGGGGTTGGCAATCACCCCTCCACTTT
CASSDPSGGWQSPLHF
>TRBD1|TRBV7-3|few|TRBJ1-2
TGTGCCAGCAGCTTACAGGGACAGAAGGATGGCTACACCTTC
CASSLQGQKDGYTF
>TRBD2|TRBV7-3|NA|TRBJ2-2
TGTGCCAGCAGCTCCGGGGGAGGGAGGGCCGGGGAGCTGTTTTTT
CASSSGGGRAGELFF
>NA|TRBV11-2|NA|TRBJ1-6
TGTGCCAGCAGCTCGACAGTGTTGAATTCACCCCTCCACTTT
CASSSTVLNSPLHF
>NA|TRBV27|NA|TRBJ2-1
TGTGCCAGCAGCCCCACTAATGAGCAGTTCTTC
CASSPTNEQFF
>NA|TRBV7-7|NA|TRBJ1-1
TGTGCTAGCCTTCCCAACCGGTCTCCAGGGGTGAACACTGAAGCTTTCTTT
CASLPNRSPGVNTEAFF
>TRBD1|TRBV25-1|NA|TRBJ1-4
TGTGCCGCACGGGGGACAGGGTATGAAAAACTGTTTTTT
CAARGTGYEKLFF
>NA|TRBV29-1|NA|TRBJ2-4
TGCAGCGCCCTATCTCTAGCCAAAAACATTCAGTACTTC
CSALSLAKNIQYF
>TRBD2|TRBV27|NA|TRBJ2-1
TGTGCCAGCAGTTTAGCGGGAGGGCTTTTCTTC
CASSLAGGLFF
>TRBD1|TRBV12-5|NA|TRBJ1-1
TGTGCTGGCCAGGGGGGGAGTCACTCTGAAGCTTTCTTT
CAGQGGSHSEAFF
>TRBD1|TRBV19|NA|TRBJ1-2
TGTGCCAGTTCCCAGGGGACAGGGGACTATGGCTACACCTTC
CASSQGTGDYGYTF
>NA|TRBV5-4|NA|TRBJ1-1
TGTGCCAGCAGCACCTCTGAGCGCACTGAAGCTTTCTTT
CASSTSERTEAFF
>TRBD2|TRBV6-5|NA|TRBJ2-7
TGTGCCAGCAGAACAATTAGCGGGAGCTCCTACGAGCAGTACTTC
CASRTISGSSYEQYF
>TRBD2|TRBV5-4|once|TRBJ2-3
TGTGCCAGCAGCTCGACTAGCGGGAGGGGCACAGATACGCAGTATTTT
CASSSTSGRGTDTQYF
>NA|TRBV7-9|NA|TRBJ2-7
TGTGCCAGCAGCAATACGGGGAGAGACTACGAGCAGTACTTC
CASSNTGRDYEQYF
>TRBD1|TRBV30|NA|TRBJ2-5
TGTGCCTGGGACAGGGGTGGGGGTCAAGAGACCCAGTACTTC
CAWDRGGGQETQYF
>NA|TRBV4-1|NA|TRBJ2-3
TGCGCCAGCAGCCAAACGGGCCCACCTTTCAGCACAGATACGCAGTATTTT
CASSQTGPPFSTDTQYF
>TRBD1|TRBV9|NA|TRBJ1-2
TGTGCCAGCAGCGTAGACCCGGGACAGGGGCCCTATGGCTACACCTTC
CASSVDPGQGPYGYTF
>NA|TRBV29-1|NA|TRBJ2-2
TGCAGCGTTGACAGGGCGAACACCGGGGAGCTGTTTTTT
CSVDRANTGELFF
>NA|TRBV10-3|once|TRBJ2-7
TGTGCCAACCGGGGCGAGCAGTACTTC
CANRGEQYF
>NA|TRBV5-5|NA|TRBJ2-7
TGTGCCAGCAGCTTGGGGCGAGTCACCGACTACGAGCAGTACTTC
CASSLGRVTDYEQYF
>TRBD1|TRBV5-6|once|TRBJ2-6
TGTGCCAGCAGCCAAAGGACAGGGCCTCCTCTCGCCAACGTCCTGACTTTC
CASSQRTGPPLANVLTF
>TRBD1|TRBV18|NA|TRBJ1-5
TGTGCCAGCTCAACCTCCGGGACAGTTAGCAATCAGCCCCAGCATTTT
CASSTSGTVSNQPQHF
>NA|TRBV5-6|NA|TRBJ2-1
TGTGCCAGCAACCCGAGGGCGGGTTTGGATGGTGAGCAGTTCTTC
CASNPRAGLDGEQFF
>NA|TRBV28|NA|TRBJ1-3
TGTGCCAGCAGTTTACAGGGAACGGGCGGAAACACCATATATTTT
CASSLQGTGGNTIYF
>TRBD1|TRBV7-2|NA|TRBJ1-5
TGTGCCAGCAGCTTAGAGACAGGGGTCTTTAGCAATCAGCCCCAGCATTTT
CASSLETGVFSNQPQHF
>NA|TRBV21-1|NA|TRBJ1-5
TGTGCCAGCAGCAAAAGGCTCAATCAGCCCCAGCATTTT
CASSKRLNQPQHF
>NA|TRBV14|NA|TRBJ2-5
TGTGCCAGCAGCCGAAGAGGGGCCCTTGCGAACCAAGAGACCCAGTACTTC
CASSRRGALANQETQYF